This is a list of T cell receptor beta chains from one sample in a study of cytomegalovirus exposure and HLA in healthy donors. TCRdb's copy holds only in-frame clones and misses some; the assay was immunoSEQ multiplex PCR. The sample contains tens of thousands of clones, about two thirds of which appear only once. Sequencing used PBMCs. The receptors stem from a woman in her 50s in good health and CMV-seropositive. Both conserved end residues are part of each CDR3. Fields, in order: D gene, J gene, clone size, V gene, CDR3 protein, CDR3 DNA. A D gene is named only where the DNA matches it firmly. The size entry is marked missing in some rows and otherwise reads once, few, many or a size class.

>TRBD1|TRBJ2-7|few|TRBV10-3
CAISKRGGTGVAYEQYF
TGTGCCATCAGCAAACGGGGGGGGACAGGGGTGGCGTACGAGCAGTACTTC
>.|TRBJ2-3|once|TRBV5-4
CASSPLGGSTFTDTQYF
TGTGCCAGCAGCCCCCTCGGAGGGTCCACATTCACAGATACGCAGTATTTT
>TRBD2|TRBJ2-5|once|TRBV5-1
CASSLLTSGQETQYF
TGCGCCAGCAGCCTCTTGACTAGCGGGCAAGAGACCCAGTACTTC
>.|TRBJ1-4|.|TRBV7-2
CASSSLSRSEKLFF
TGTGCCAGCAGCTCTCTTAGTAGGAGTGAAAAACTGTTTTTT
>TRBD1|TRBJ1-2|few|TRBV29-1
CSVAPLGTGATGGYTF
TGCAGCGTGGCCCCGTTAGGTACAGGGGCCACCGGGGGCTACACCTTC
>.|TRBJ1-3|medium-sized|TRBV4-3
CASSQPGGRSGNTIYF
TGCGCCAGCAGCCAACCCGGGGGGAGGTCTGGAAACACCATATATTTT
>.|TRBJ2-1|.|TRBV4-2
CASSQGDSDNEQFF
TGTGCCAGCAGCCAAGGAGACTCGGACAATGAGCAGTTCTTC
>.|TRBJ2-7|.|TRBV7-9
CASSLNPRGHEQYF
TGTGCCAGCAGCTTAAACCCCAGGGGTCACGAGCAGTACTTC
>TRBD1|TRBJ2-5|.|TRBV13
CASSLGTGWETQYF
TGTGCCAGCAGCCTAGGGACAGGGTGGGAGACCCAGTACTTC
>.|TRBJ2-5|.|TRBV14
CASSQALQETQYF
TGTGCCAGCAGCCAAGCTCTCCAAGAGACCCAGTACTTC
>TRBD1|TRBJ1-2|.|TRBV4-1
CASSQDETGIYGYTF
TGCGCCAGCAGCCAAGATGAGACAGGGATCTATGGCTACACCTTC
>.|TRBJ1-3|.|TRBV10-2
CASSDSEHYYSGNTIYF
TGCGCCAGCAGTGACAGTGAACACTACTACTCTGGAAACACCATATATTTT
>TRBD1|TRBJ2-7|.|TRBV5-1
CASSFGDRGSTYEQYF
TGCGCCAGCAGCTTTGGGGACAGGGGCTCGACCTACGAGCAGTACTTC
>TRBD1|TRBJ2-7|.|TRBV19
CASSTQGAGYEQYF
TGTGCCAGTAGTACACAGGGGGCTGGCTACGAGCAGTACTTC
>TRBD2|TRBJ2-7|.|TRBV7-2
CASSPALAGSGYEQYF
TGTGCCAGCAGCCCTGCCCTAGCGGGGTCCGGCTACGAGCAGTACTTC
>TRBD1|TRBJ1-2|.|TRBV28
CASSTPSTGNYGYTF
TGTGCCAGCAGTACCCCCTCGACAGGGAACTATGGCTACACCTTC
>.|TRBJ2-5|few|TRBV9
CASNPRGGGEETQYF
TGTGCCAGCAACCCTAGGGGAGGTGGGGAAGAGACCCAGTACTTC
>TRBD2|TRBJ2-1|.|TRBV29-1
CSVTTSGRAVFPFF
TGCAGCGTGACCACTAGCGGGAGGGCCGTATTTCCGTTCTTC
>TRBD1|TRBJ1-4|.|TRBV4-3
CASSQDPGQGEATNEKLFF
TGCGCCAGCAGCCAAGATCCGGGACAGGGGGAAGCAACTAATGAAAAACTGTTTTTT
>.|TRBJ1-5|.|TRBV27
CASSQGNGNQPQHF
TGTGCCAGCTCGCAGGGAAACGGCAATCAGCCCCAGCATTTT
>TRBD1|TRBJ2-6|.|TRBV4-3
CASSQDADTGGIGANVLTF
TGCGCCAGCAGCCAAGATGCTGATACAGGGGGCATCGGGGCCAACGTCCTGACTTTC
>.|TRBJ2-2|.|TRBV18
CASSPTGNTGELFF
TGTGCCAGCTCTCCGACAGGGAACACCGGGGAGCTGTTTTTT
>.|TRBJ2-7|.|TRBV6-5
CASSYSMVRVEQYF
TGTGCCAGCAGTTACTCGATGGTCCGGGTGGAGCAGTACTTC
>TRBD2|TRBJ2-5|few|TRBV30
CAWRAGGPEETQYF
TGTGCCTGGAGAGCGGGGGGGCCGGAAGAGACCCAGTACTTC
>.|TRBJ2-5|.|TRBV28
CASSLRGIETQYF
TGTGCCAGCAGTTTAAGAGGGATCGAGACCCAGTACTTC
>.|TRBJ2-7|.|TRBV21-1
CASPTSLGHQGQYF
TGTGCCAGCCCCACTTCTCTTGGGCATCAGGGGCAGTACTTC
>TRBD2|TRBJ2-6|.|TRBV7-2
CASSLAASGSSGANVLTF
TGTGCCAGCAGCTTAGCGGCTAGCGGGAGCTCTGGGGCCAACGTCCTGACTTTC